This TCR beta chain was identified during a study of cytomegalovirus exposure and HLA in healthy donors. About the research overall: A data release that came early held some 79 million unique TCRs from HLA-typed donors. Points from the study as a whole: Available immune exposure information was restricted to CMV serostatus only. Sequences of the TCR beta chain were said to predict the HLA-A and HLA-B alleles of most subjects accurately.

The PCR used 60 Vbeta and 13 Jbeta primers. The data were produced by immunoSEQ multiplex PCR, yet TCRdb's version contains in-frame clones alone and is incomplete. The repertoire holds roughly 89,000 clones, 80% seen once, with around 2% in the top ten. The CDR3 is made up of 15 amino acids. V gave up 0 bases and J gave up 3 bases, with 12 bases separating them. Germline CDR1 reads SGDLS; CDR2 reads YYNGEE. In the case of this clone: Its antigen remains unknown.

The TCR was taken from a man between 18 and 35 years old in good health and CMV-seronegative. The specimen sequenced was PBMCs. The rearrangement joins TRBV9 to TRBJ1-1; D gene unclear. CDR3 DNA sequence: TGTGCCAGCAGCGTAGACGCGGGTCGGGACACTGAAGCTTTCTTT. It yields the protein CASSVDAGRDTEAFF. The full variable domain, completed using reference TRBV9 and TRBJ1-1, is DSGVTQTPKHLITATGQRVTLRCSPRSGDLSVYWYQQSLDQGLQFLIQYYNGEERAKGNILERFSAQQFPDLHSELNLSSLELGDSALYFCASSVDAGRDTEAFFGQGTRLTVV.